Reported below is one T cell receptor beta chain. Germline V lookup: CDR1 SGHRS, CDR2 YFSETQ. The CDR3 length is 18 residues. Losses at the gene ends were 3 bases for V and 0 bases for J; bases not matched to a gene: 8. Sequenced by immunoSEQ multiplex PCR; TCRdb stores in-frame clones only, minus some. This repertoire shows approximately 73,000 clones, roughly 91% found once; its top ten account for 40%. This specimen comes from a study of radiotherapy plus CTLA-4 blockade in lung cancer. Background on the study: Of all patients, more than 15% responded objectively and around 31% showed disease control.

V gene TRBV5-1 combines with J gene TRBJ2-1; 11 bases fit TRBD2. The TCR was taken from a human donor with non-small cell lung cancer that progressed on radiotherapy plus ipilimumab. The source was peripheral blood, collected from a patient treated with radiotherapy plus ipilimumab. CDR3 sequence reads: CASSWSSGRTRSYNEQFF. In DNA, the CDR3 is TGCGCCAGCAGCTGGTCTAGCGGGAGGACCCGCTCCTACAATGAGCAGTTCTTC. Complete variable domain (other parts from reference TRBV5-1 and TRBJ2-1): KAGVTQTPRYLIKTRGQQVTLSCSPISGHRSVSWYQQTPGQGLQFLFEYFSETQRNKGNFPGRFSGRQFSNSRSEMNVSTLELGDSALYLCASSWSSGRTRSYNEQFFGPGTRLTVL.